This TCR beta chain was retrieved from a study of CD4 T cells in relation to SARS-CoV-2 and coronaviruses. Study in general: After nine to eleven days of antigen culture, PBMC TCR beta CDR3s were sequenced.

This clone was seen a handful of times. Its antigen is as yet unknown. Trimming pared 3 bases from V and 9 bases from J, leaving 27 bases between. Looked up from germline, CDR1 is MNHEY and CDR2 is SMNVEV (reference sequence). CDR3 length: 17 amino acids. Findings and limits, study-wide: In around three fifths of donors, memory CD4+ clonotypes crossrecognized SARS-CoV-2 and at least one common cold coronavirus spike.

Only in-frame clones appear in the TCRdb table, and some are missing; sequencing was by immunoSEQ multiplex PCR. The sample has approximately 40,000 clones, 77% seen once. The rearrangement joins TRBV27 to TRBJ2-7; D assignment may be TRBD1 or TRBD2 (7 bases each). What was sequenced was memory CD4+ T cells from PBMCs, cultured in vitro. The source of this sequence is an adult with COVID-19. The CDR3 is CASSFQLLQGRDVVQYF. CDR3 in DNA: TGTGCCAGCAGTTTCCAACTGTTACAGGGGAGGGACGTGGTGCAGTACTTC.